The 17 T cell receptor beta chains reported below all come from one sample, sequenced in a study of Ad26.COV2.S vaccination and SARS-CoV-2 variants. Treatment here: roughly 18 received Ad26.COV2.S at low or high dose, single or two shots; about 5 received placebo; per-sample allocation not given. Day 63 following the first vaccine or placebo injection was when the samples were taken. The table came from immunoSEQ multiplex PCR; TCRdb's copy has only in-frame clones and leaves some out. The table has around 240,000 clones, 70% to 90% seen once. The material was peripheral blood, obtained in a trial of Ad26.COV2.S vaccine versus placebo. These TCRs come from a person between 18 and 60 years old who received the Ad26.COV2.S COVID-19 vaccine or a placebo.

CDR3 sequence reads: CARGGGLGEKLFF. DNA of the CDR3: TGTGCCAGAGGGGGGGGGCTCGGTGAAAAACTGTTTTTT. This chain uses TRBV6-5 with TRBJ1-4, with a tentative D call TRBD1 (6 bases). Trimming took off 9 bases at V and 7 bases at J, with 15 bases between the two ends. The CDR3 runs to 13 residues. Germline CDR1 and CDR2: MNHEY and SVGAGI.

The chain recombines TRBV7-2 with TRBJ2-3; TRBD2 aligns across 11 bases. This CDR3 has 18 residues. J lost 4 bases, V lost 4 bases, and 13 bases had no gene match. CDR1 and CDR2 (germline): SGHTA, FQGNSA. The CDR3 protein is CASSSTALAGGRADTQYF. Written as DNA, the CDR3 is TGTGCCAGCAGCTCCACTGCCCTAGCGGGAGGACGTGCAGATACGCAGTATTTT. The entire variable domain, with the rest obtained from reference TRBV7-2 and TRBJ2-3, is as follows: GAGVSQSPSNKVTEKGKDVELRCDPISGHTALYWYRQSLGQGLEFLIYFQGNSAPDKSGLPSDRFSAERTGGSVSTLTIQRTQQEDSAVYLCASSSTALAGGRADTQYFGPGTRLTVL.

This clone was counted a few times. This chain uses TRBV7-9 with TRBJ2-5; D might be TRBD1 (6 bases). Germline V gene sequence: CDR1 SEHNR, CDR2 FQNEAQ (reference sequence). V shed 5 bases and J shed 5 bases, with 18 bases lying between them. The CDR3 length is 15 residues. CDR3 sequence reads: CASSDTTGAMETQYF. The CDR3 DNA follows: TGTGCCAGCAGCGACACGACAGGTGCGATGGAGACCCAGTACTTC.

This sequence joins TRBV4-2 and TRBJ2-1; 7 bases match TRBD2. The J segment lost 6 bases and the V segment lost 0 bases, leaving 11 bases of the junction unmatched. This CDR3 has 17 residues. Germline CDR1 reads LGHNA; CDR2 reads YNFKEQ. CDR3 nucleotide sequence: TGTGCCAGCAGCCAAGACCCTCAGGGCGGGAGAGGCAATGAGCAGTTCTTC. It specifies CASSQDPQGGRGNEQFF.

The V call is TRBV7-2, the J call TRBJ2-7, with unresolved D. CDR1 is SGHTA and CDR2 is FQGNSA in the germline V gene. Trimming took off 3 bases at V and 2 bases at J, with 11 bases between the two ends. The CDR3 runs 14 residues. CDR3 loop: CASSLADGTYEQYF. The CDR3 bases are TGTGCCAGCAGCTTGGCGGACGGCACCTACGAGCAGTACTTC.

J is TRBJ1-2 and V is TRBV5-6; TRBD1 aligns across 10 bases. CDR3 length: 18 residues. The germline CDR1 and CDR2 sequences are SGHDT and YYEEEE. With V trimmed by 4 bases and J by 6 bases, 18 bases remained unmatched. This CDR3 is CASSRDRGWVGLPDGYTF. CDR3 coding DNA: TGTGCCAGCAGCCGGGACAGGGGCTGGGTTGGCCTACCGGATGGCTACACCTTC.

Notes on this clone: At the DNA level, this CDR3 is encoded by other sequences in the same sample as well. The chain is built from TRBV7-2 and TRBJ2-7, with 9 bases identical to TRBD1. CDR3 length: 14 amino acids. Germline values: CDR1 SGHTA, CDR2 FQGNSA. V dropped 1 base and J dropped 6; count of bases not matched to a gene: 4. CDR3 DNA sequence: TGTGCCAGCAGCTTAGACAACAGGGGGCGCGAGCAGTACTTC. Protein product: CASSLDNRGREQYF.

This clone showed up many times. This chain links TRBV24-1 with TRBJ1-2; TRBD1 might be the D (6 bases). Germline V gene lookup returns CDR1 KGHDR and CDR2 SFDVKD. The CDR3 totals 13 residues. V dropped 4 bases and J dropped 6 bases, with 11 bases sitting between them. In DNA, the CDR3 is TGTGCCACCAGTGACAAAAACAGGGATGGCTACACCTTC. Translated: CATSDKNRDGYTF.

This clone was recorded once. The rearrangement joins TRBV6-5 to TRBJ2-2; TRBD2 agrees at 9 bases. The germline V gene encodes CDR1 MNHEY and CDR2 SVGAGI. The V gene end was trimmed by 5 bases and the J gene end by 5 bases; junction bases not matched to a gene: 6. CDR3 length: 15 amino acids. The CDR3 is CASSLSGGWTGELFF. CDR3 nucleotide sequence: TGTGCCAGCAGTCTTAGCGGGGGATGGACCGGGGAGCTGTTTTTT.

Of note for this clone: At one of its ends the junction is not consistent with the germline gene, which may arise from a read error. V usage is TRBV6-1 and J usage is TRBJ2-7; 8 nucleotides match TRBD1. There are 15 residues in the CDR3. Germline V lookup: CDR1 MNHNS, CDR2 SASEGT. The CDR3: CASREARDRSYEQYF. CDR3 in DNA: TGTGCCAGCAGAGAAGCCCGGGACAGGTCCTACGAGCAGTACTTC.

V and J are TRBV25-1 and TRBJ1-6; no reliable D call. The CDR3 has 13 amino acids. Trimming pared 2 bases from V and 9 bases from J, leaving 8 bases between. Germline loops: CDR1 MGHDK, CDR2 SYGVNS. The CDR3 DNA reads TGTGCCAGCAGTGAACCAGGCCTTTCACCCCTCCACTTT. It codes for CASSEPGLSPLHF.

The genes are TRBV28 and TRBJ2-7; D not resolved. The V gene lost 5 bases and the J gene lost 3 bases, with 8 bases spanning the gap. This CDR3 region has 12 residues. Germline V gives CDR1 MDHEN, CDR2 SYDVKM. CDR3 bases: TGTGCCAGCAGTGTCCAATACTACGAGCAGTACTTC. Protein product: CASSVQYYEQYF.

The chain has TRBV28 and TRBJ1-5; D ambiguous. Germline V gives CDR1 MDHEN, CDR2 SYDVKM. V was shortened by 3 bases and J by 7 bases, with 13 bases between the two germline ends. The CDR3 length is 14 residues. CDR3 nucleotide sequence: TGTGCCAGCAGTTTGAAAGGCTCGGGGCAGCCCCAGCATTTT. Translating it yields CASSLKGSGQPQHF. Together with reference TRBV28 and TRBJ1-5, the CDR3 gives the full variable domain: DVKVTQSSRYLVKRTGEKVFLECVQDMDHENMFWYRQDPGLGLRLIYFSYDVKMKEKGDIPEGYSVSREKKERFSLILESASTNQTSMYLCASSLKGSGQPQHFGDGTRLSIL.

The CDR3 loop reads CASSSKRGTSGRSNEQFF. CDR3 bases: TGTGCCAGCAGCTCGAAAAGAGGGACTAGCGGGAGGTCGAATGAGCAGTTCTTC. The J gene is TRBJ2-1, the V gene TRBV5-4, with 15 bases fitting TRBD2. The CDR3 length is 18 residues. J lost 7 bases, V lost 3 bases, and 11 bases had no gene match. CDR1 is SGHNT and CDR2 is YYREEE in the germline V gene (reference sequence). Full variable domain (missing parts from reference TRBV5-4 and TRBJ2-1): ETGVTQSPTHLIKTRGQQVTLRCSSQSGHNTVSWYQQALGQGPQFIFQYYREEENGRGNFPPRFSGLQFPNYSSELNVNALELDDSALYLCASSSKRGTSGRSNEQFFGPGTRLTVL.

Notes on this clone: Other nucleotide sequences from this sample produce the same CDR3. V gene TRBV6-5 combines with J gene TRBJ1-1; D is unresolved. V was cut by 5 bases and J by 1 base, with 8 bases left in between. The germline V gene has CDR1 MNHEY and CDR2 SVGAGI. CDR3 length: 13 residues. Here the CDR3 reads CASSRVWNTEAFF. CDR3 DNA sequence: TGTGCCAGCAGTCGGGTCTGGAACACTGAAGCTTTCTTT.

This clone was seen only a few times. This chain connects TRBV10-1 to TRBJ1-4; D is ambiguous. The germline V gene has CDR1 WNHNN and CDR2 SYGVQD (reference sequence). The V and J ends lost 8 bases and 4 bases respectively, with 14 bases between them. The CDR3 is 14 amino acids. The CDR3: CASLSPKGNEKLFF. CDR3 sequence (DNA): TGCGCCAGCTTAAGCCCCAAAGGTAATGAAAAACTGTTTTTT.

This rearrangement joins TRBV16 to TRBJ2-2; no reliable D call. The CDR3 has 12 amino acids. Trimming left V 3 bases short and J 4 bases short, with 3 bases between. Germline-derived CDR1 and CDR2 are KGHSY and FQNENV. CDR3 DNA: TGTGCCAGCAGCCAGAGCACCGGGGAGCTGTTTTTT. Its protein product is CASSQSTGELFF.